Included here is one TCR beta chain sequence, with context. The sample originates from a study of blood T cell repertoires in COVID-19. Study in general: Donors in the United States, Italy and Spain gave samples during acute or convalescent COVID-19.

Cohort 3 donors counted as recovered after two negative PCRs, clearance, or resolved symptoms. As handled by the study authors: Estimated nucleated cell counts came from reference gene primer amplification. TCRdb's copy holds only in-frame clones and misses some; the assay was immunoSEQ multiplex PCR. V and J calls and clone size are given by that table; D and trimming were obtained from the DNA. The table lists about 100,000 clones, 65% to 90% of them singletons. This receptor was obtained from a woman aged 50 to 65 who had recovered from COVID-19. Sequenced material: PBMCs or T cells enriched from blood (not recorded which).

This CDR3 is CASSPGTGVNTIYF. For the CDR3, the DNA is TGTGCCAGCAGTCCGGGGACAGGGGTGAACACCATATATTTT. The chain combines TRBV28 with TRBJ1-3, with 10 nucleotides matching TRBD1. The CDR3 is made up of 14 amino acids. Germline CDR1 is MDHEN and CDR2 is SYDVKM. J lost 7 bases, V lost 5 bases, and 5 bases had no gene match.